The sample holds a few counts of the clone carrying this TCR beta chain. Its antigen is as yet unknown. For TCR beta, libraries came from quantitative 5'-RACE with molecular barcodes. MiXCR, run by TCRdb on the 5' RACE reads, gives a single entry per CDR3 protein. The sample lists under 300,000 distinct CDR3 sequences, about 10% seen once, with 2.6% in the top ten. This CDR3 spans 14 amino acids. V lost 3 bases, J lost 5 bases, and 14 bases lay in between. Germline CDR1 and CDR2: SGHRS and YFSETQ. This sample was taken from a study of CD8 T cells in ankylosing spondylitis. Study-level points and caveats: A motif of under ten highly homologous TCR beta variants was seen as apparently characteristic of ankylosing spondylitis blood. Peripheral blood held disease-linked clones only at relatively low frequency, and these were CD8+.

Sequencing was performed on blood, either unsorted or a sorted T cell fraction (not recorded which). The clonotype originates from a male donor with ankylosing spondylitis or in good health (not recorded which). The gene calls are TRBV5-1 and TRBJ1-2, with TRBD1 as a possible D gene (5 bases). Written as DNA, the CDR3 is TGCGCCAGCAGCTGGGGGGACGGAGTTTATGGCTACACCTTC. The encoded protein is CASSWGDGVYGYTF.